This T cell receptor beta chain was captured in a study of preoperative IRX-2 immunotherapy in early breast cancer (dated by TCRdb to between 2017 and 2020). In light of the paper, this sample's treatment or condition label describes: preoperative locoregional IRX-2 cytokine immunotherapy. The samples were obtained from a phase Ib study in which preoperative, locoregional IRX-2 cytokine immunotherapy intended to prime immune responses was tested. Before surgery, IRX-2 was given to the donors, who were patients with early-stage breast cancer. As regards this clone: Its antigen is still unknown. No much larger clone exists at a distance of one base, and base qualities are not known.

The method was the immunoSEQ multiplex PCR assay. TCRdb obtained this table from immuneACCESS and retained in-frame rearrangements with V and J assigned. These tables miss some clones; where compared with another copy, unresolved V genes account for less than half of the shortfall, and the remainder is unexplained. The sample table records over 25,000 clones; about three quarters of these occur just once. The ten largest make up under 8% of the sample. According to the germline V gene, CDR1 reads SGHNT and CDR2 reads YENEEA. V is pared back by 3 bases and J by 2 bases, with 11 bases lying between the germline termini. The CDR3 runs 14 amino acids, cysteine and phenylalanine included. Of all the DNA, just the CDR3 is kept, 42 bases in frame from base 1.

This sample comprised lymph node tissue, obtained after IRX-2 immunotherapy. The sequence is built from TRBV11-3 and TRBJ2-7; the D gene could be either TRBD1 or TRBD2, each agreeing at 5 bases. The source is a human donor with breast cancer. The CDR3 region reads CASSFTEGPYEQYF. The nucleotides are TGTGCCAGCAGCTTTACTGAGGGACCCTACGAGCAGTACTTC. The entire variable domain, with the stretches around the CDR3 drawn from the reference TRBV11-3 and TRBJ2-7 proteins, is EAGVVQSPRYKIIEKKQPVAFWCNPISGHNTLYWYLQNLGQGPELLIRYENEEAVDDSQLPKDRFSAERLKGVDSTLKIQPAELGDSAVYLCASSFTEGPYEQYFGPGTRLTVT.